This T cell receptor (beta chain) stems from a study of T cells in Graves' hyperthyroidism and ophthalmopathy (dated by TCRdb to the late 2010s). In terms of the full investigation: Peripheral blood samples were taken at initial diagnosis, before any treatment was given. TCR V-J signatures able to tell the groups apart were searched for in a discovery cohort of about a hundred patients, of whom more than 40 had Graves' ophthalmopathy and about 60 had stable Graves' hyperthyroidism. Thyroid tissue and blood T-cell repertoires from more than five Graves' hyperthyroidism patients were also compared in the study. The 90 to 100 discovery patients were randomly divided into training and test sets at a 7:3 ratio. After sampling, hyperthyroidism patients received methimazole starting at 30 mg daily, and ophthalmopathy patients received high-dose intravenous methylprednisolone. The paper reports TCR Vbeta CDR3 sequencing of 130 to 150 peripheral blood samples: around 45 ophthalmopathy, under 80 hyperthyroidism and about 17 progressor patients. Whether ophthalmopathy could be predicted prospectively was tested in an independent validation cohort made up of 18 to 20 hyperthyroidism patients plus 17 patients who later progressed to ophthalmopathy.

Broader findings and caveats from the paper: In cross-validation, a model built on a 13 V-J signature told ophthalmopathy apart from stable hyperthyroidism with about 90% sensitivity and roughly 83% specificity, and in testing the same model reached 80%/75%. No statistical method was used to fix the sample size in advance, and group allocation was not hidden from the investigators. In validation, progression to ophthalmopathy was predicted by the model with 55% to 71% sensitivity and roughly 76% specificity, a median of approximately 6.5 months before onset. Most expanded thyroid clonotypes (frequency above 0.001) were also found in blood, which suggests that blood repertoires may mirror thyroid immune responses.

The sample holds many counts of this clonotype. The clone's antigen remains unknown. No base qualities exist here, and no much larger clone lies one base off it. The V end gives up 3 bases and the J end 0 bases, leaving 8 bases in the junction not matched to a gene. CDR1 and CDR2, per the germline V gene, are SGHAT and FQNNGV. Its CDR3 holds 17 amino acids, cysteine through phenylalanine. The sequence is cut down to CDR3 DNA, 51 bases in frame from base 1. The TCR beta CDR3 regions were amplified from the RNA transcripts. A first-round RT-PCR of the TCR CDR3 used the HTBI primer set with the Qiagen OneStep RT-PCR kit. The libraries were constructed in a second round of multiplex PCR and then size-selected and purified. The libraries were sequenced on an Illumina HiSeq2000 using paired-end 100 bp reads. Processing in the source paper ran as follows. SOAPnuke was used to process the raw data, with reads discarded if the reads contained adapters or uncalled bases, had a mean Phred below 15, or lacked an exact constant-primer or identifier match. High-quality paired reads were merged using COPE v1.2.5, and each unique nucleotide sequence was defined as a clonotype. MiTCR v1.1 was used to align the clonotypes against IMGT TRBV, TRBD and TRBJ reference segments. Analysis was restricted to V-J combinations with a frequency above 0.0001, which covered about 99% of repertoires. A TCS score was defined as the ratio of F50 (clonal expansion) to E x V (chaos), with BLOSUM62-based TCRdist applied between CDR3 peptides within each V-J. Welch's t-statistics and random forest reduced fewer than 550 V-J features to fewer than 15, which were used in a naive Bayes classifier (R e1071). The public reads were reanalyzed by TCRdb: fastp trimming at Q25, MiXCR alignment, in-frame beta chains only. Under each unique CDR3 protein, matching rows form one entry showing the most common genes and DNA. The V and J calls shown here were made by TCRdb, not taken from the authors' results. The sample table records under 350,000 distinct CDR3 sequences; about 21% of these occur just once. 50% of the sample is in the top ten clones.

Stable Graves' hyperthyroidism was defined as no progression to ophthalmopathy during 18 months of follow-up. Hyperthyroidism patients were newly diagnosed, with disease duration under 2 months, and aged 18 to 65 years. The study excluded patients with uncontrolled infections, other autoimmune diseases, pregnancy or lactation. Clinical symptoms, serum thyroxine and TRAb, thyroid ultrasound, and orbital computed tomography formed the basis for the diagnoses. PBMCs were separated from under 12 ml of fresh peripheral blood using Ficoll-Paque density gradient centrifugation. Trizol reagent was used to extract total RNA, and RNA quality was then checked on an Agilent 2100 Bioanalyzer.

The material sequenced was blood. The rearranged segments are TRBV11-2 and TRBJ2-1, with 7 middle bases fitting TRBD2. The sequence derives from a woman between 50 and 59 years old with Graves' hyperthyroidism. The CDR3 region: CASSFKLLASSYNEQFF. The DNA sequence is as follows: TGTGCCAGCAGCTTCAAACTACTAGCGAGCTCCTACAATGAGCAGTTCTTC.